This paragraph reports one T cell receptor beta chain. CDR1 LNHDA and CDR2 SQIVND come from the germline V gene (reference sequence). This CDR3 comprises 14 residues. V trimming: 7 bases; J trimming: 9 bases; junction bases outside the gene matches: 5. Enrollment of patients from Seattle took place during active infection, with longitudinal follow-up. This sample is drawn from a study of blood T cell repertoires in COVID-19. Study-level background: Sites across the United States, Italy and Spain contributed samples from acute and convalescent COVID-19. PBMCs, B-cell-depleted T cells, or T cells provided the cDNA or gDNA that made up the material.

In the authors' workflow: Amplification with reference gene primers provided the estimates of nucleated cell counts. The protocol was immunoSEQ multiplex PCR, while the TCRdb copy is restricted to in-frame clones and leaves out a portion. V and J calls and clone size are given by that table; D and trimming were obtained from the DNA. The table lists about 340,000 clones, 80% to 90% of them singletons. The specimen was peripheral blood. The rearrangement uses TRBV19 and TRBJ2-1; 14 positions agree with TRBD2. This clonotype originated in a woman aged 50 to 60 with COVID-19, enrolled during active disease. The CDR3 region is CASKGLAGAGEQFF. The CDR3 region has the DNA TGTGCCAGTAAGGGACTAGCGGGAGCGGGTGAGCAGTTCTTC.